This record concerns one T cell receptor (beta chain) sequence. A far larger clone is one base from this, pointing to a likely read error. These data are taken from a study of regulatory T cells in long-lasting Graves disease. Noted time point: newly diagnosed GD, antithyroid drugs for less than 3 months. From RNA extracted from PBMCs, the TCR library was made. Arm-PCR of CDR3 regions and iRepertoire HTBI primers were used to build TCR beta libraries. TCRdb passed the multiplex PCR reads through MiXCR, listing each CDR3 protein once. Of a few hundred thousand distinct CDR3 sequences in the sample, around 15% were seen once. The CDR3 has 14 residues. Germline V gene sequence: CDR1 SEHNR, CDR2 FQNEAQ (reference sequence). The same sample was also studied in work on T cells in Graves' hyperthyroidism and ophthalmopathy.

V is TRBV7-9 and J is TRBJ2-4; 10 nucleotides agree with TRBD2. The DNA end is more similar to TRBJ2-1, so the J call may be wrong. The source was peripheral blood mononuclear cells (PBMCs), collected at new diagnosis, from a patient treated with antithyroid drugs. The receptor's source is a woman aged 45 to 65 with Graves disease. Written as DNA, the CDR3 is TGTACCAGCAGCGCGGGGCTAGCGGGAGCACGGCAGTTCTTC. It specifies CTSSAGLAGARQFF.